These 6 T cell receptor beta chains were all obtained from the same sample, sequenced in a study of blood T cells in healthy people across ages. A sample-barcoded 5' primer and a J-beta primer mix were used in a second PCR of about 7 to 12 cycles. TCRdb re-called the 5' RACE reads through MiXCR, storing one row per CDR3 protein. The data contain about 1 million distinct CDR3 sequences, more than 35% of them singletons. Sequencing used blood. Source of these receptors: a woman aged 55-70 years in good health.

This clonotype has a handful of counts. This rearrangement joins TRBV12-3 or TRBV12-4 to TRBJ1-1; D may be TRBD1 (5 bases). Trimming removed 6 bases from V and 4 bases from J, with 21 bases in between. The CDR3 is 16 amino acids. In DNA, the CDR3 is TGTGCCAGCAGCACTCCCCAGGGAACCGTGGGCACTGAAGCTTTCTTT. Protein sequence: CASSTPQGTVGTEAFF.

This clonotype was counted once. This chain uses TRBV5-1 with TRBJ2-5; D perhaps matches TRBD2 (6 bases). The CDR3 extends over 14 amino acids. Germline V CDR1 and CDR2: SGHRS, YFSETQ. V gave up 7 bases and J gave up 2 bases, with 15 bases separating them. The CDR3 DNA follows: TGCGCCAGCGGCGGGGCAGGGTGGCAAGAGACCCAGTACTTC. Translated, it gives CASGGAGWQETQYF.

The chain employs TRBV7-7 and TRBJ2-1; possibly TRBD2 for D (5 bases). Germline V gene lookup returns CDR1 SSHAT and CDR2 FNYEAQ (reference sequence). V was shortened by 5 bases and J by 0 bases, with 14 bases between the two germline ends. This CDR3 has 16 amino acids. Here the CDR3 reads CASSARELSSYNEQFF. The CDR3 coding sequence is TGTGCCAGCAGCGCGAGGGAGCTCAGCTCCTACAATGAGCAGTTCTTC.

This clonotype turned up a few times. The chain carries TRBV25-1 and TRBJ1-6, with 7 bases identical to TRBD1. V lost 3 bases, J lost 4 bases, and 6 bases stayed unmatched. This CDR3 region has 16 residues. Germline V lookup: CDR1 MGHDK, CDR2 SYGVNS. The CDR3 is CASSETTGQYNSPLHF. The CDR3 coding sequence is TGTGCCAGCAGTGAGACAACGGGACAGTATAATTCACCCCTCCACTTT.

A few counts support this clonotype. The rearrangement links TRBV6-5 to TRBJ1-2, with 8 positions matching TRBD1. The V segment lost 5 bases and the J segment 4 bases; nucleotides outside the gene matches: 6. This CDR3 region has 14 residues. Germline V CDR1 and CDR2: MNHEY, SVGAGI. In DNA, the CDR3 is TGTGCCAGCAGTCTTGAGACAGGGGCCTATGGCTACACCTTC. Amino acid sequence: CASSLETGAYGYTF.

A few counts support this clonotype. The CDR3 loop reads CASSYSRPGPRTSGYNEQFF. The CDR3 DNA follows: TGTGCCAGCAGTTACTCGAGGCCTGGTCCACGGACTAGCGGTTACAATGAGCAGTTCTTC. The V call is TRBV6-5, the J call TRBJ2-1, with 10 bases aligning to TRBD2. Losses at the gene ends were 0 bases for V and 4 bases for J; bases not matched to a gene: 15. Germline V CDR1 and CDR2: MNHEY, SVGAGI. There are 20 residues in the CDR3.